The sequence of this T cell receptor beta chain was determined in a study of blood T cell repertoires in COVID-19 (TCRdb year 2020). For the wider study: Samples from collaborators originated in the United States, Italy and Spain and spanned both the acute and convalescent phases of COVID-19. The prospective study material was composed of cDNA or gDNA derived from T cells, B-cell-depleted T cells, or PBMCs. The dataset comprised deeply sampled blood TCRbeta repertoires from subjects exposed to, actively infected with, or recovered from COVID-19. The repertoires were made available in a free public database intended to serve as a resource for research on the immune response to SARS-CoV-2. The samples were drawn from two sources: the first 160 participants of the ongoing ImmuneRACE study, and 1,254 subjects contributed by 6 global collaborators. Nearly every sample came with metadata listing a de-identified subject ID, COVID-19 status, age in years and sex. Where available, HLA class I and class II types were obtained from metadata supplied by the sample provider rather than from assay-based typing.

In Seattle, one collaborating source enrolled patients while the infection was active and tracked those patients longitudinally over the course of disease. The collaborating institutions used their own protocols to collect whole blood in K2EDTA tubes. For TCRbeta analysis, collaborators shipped samples in one of three forms: frozen whole blood, isolated PBMCs, or DNA extracted from either of those sample types. V trim: 3 bases; J trim: 7 bases; unmatched bases: 6. The CDR3 contains 15 residues, cysteine and phenylalanine counted. Here the CDR3 DNA is all that survives: 45 bases in frame from base 1. In the germline V gene (reference sequence), CDR1 corresponds to LNHDA and CDR2 to SQIVND. Details on this clone: Its binding antigen is unknown. No base-level quality is on record; no much larger clone is a single base apart.

TCRbeta CDR3 regions were amplified from genomic DNA by means of the immunoSEQ Assay, a bias-controlled multiplex PCR. Turning to the authors' computational methods: Within the assay, amplification of reference gene primers was used to estimate how many nucleated cells each sample contained. Sequence reads were collapsed and filtered to measure the absolute abundance of every unique TCRbeta CDR3 rearrangement. For each sample, productive Simpson clonality was calculated by taking the square root of Simpson's diversity index across productive rearrangements. TCRdb stores this immuneACCESS table with in-frame sequences only. Part of the clones is absent; in the studies checked, under half of the shortfall reflects unresolved V genes, and no reason is known for the rest. That table furnishes V, J and clone size, whereas the DNA furnished D and trimming. This sample has under 200,000 clones in its table, and roughly 80% of those were observed once. The top ten clonotypes cover 0.95% of the sample.

General study outcomes and caveats: Clinical and demographic metadata were provided uncurated, with the amount varying by source and participant.

The material sequenced was peripheral blood. The sequence was collected from a man in his 60s with COVID-19, enrolled during active disease. The receptor chain draws on TRBV19 and TRBJ1-4; 9 bases in between match TRBD1. The sequenced DNA is TGTGCCAGTAGTATGGTTGGACAGGGGCTTGAAAAACTGTTTTTT. Translation gives CASSMVGQGLEKLFF. The reference TRBV19 and TRBJ1-4 proteins fill in what lies around the CDR3, so the full variable domain reads DGGITQSPKYLFRKEGQNVTLSCEQNLNHDAMYWYRQDPGQGLRLIYYSQIVNDFQKGDIAEGYSVSREKKESFPLTVTSAQKNPTAFYLCASSMVGQGLEKLFFGSGTQLSVL.